The source of this T cell receptor (beta chain) is a study of T cell responses to AZD1222 COVID-19 vaccine. The data were produced by immunoSEQ multiplex PCR, yet TCRdb's version contains in-frame clones alone and is incomplete. The sample has about 91,000 clones; more than 85% are singletons. The CDR3 consists of 16 residues. V lost 0 bases, J lost 2 bases, and 11 bases lay in between. CDR1 SNHLY and CDR2 FYNNEI come from the germline V gene. The V gene is TRBV2, the J gene TRBJ1-5; no firm D call. The TCR originated in an adult who received the AZD1222 COVID-19 vaccine. The sample here was peripheral blood, taken 28 days after the second AZD1222 dose. DNA of the CDR3: TGTGCCAGCAGTGAAGCGCTGGGAAGAGGCAATCAGCCCCAGCATTTT. This gives the protein CASSEALGRGNQPQHF.